This T cell receptor beta chain was documented in a study of identical twins. Study-level points and caveats: Insertion counts were lower in abundant cord blood beta clonotypes, a trend that memory repertoires did not show. Sequences that were out-of-frame, alpha and twin-shared displayed an excess of low generation probability.

This clonotype came up many times. Antigen specificity is unknown. V was trimmed by 2 bases and J by 5 bases, leaving 7 bases between them. The CDR3 extends over 13 amino acids. In germline, CDR1 is SEHNR, CDR2 FQNEAQ (reference sequence). The cDNA had a unique molecular identifier and a template-switch universal primer site. TCRdb reprocessed the 5' RACE reads with MiXCR, giving one entry per CDR3 protein. Here the sample spans just under 650,000 distinct CDR3 sequences, under 8.5% being singletons. In addition, the sample was reused for a study of yellow fever vaccine responses in identical twins.

This clonotype was sampled from a woman under 30 in good health. The J gene is TRBJ1-5, the V gene TRBV7-9, with unresolved D. Sequencing was done on a sample of PBMCs. CDR3 in DNA: TGTGCCAGCAGCTTAAACGGTTATCAGCCCCAGCATTTT. It encodes CASSLNGYQPQHF.